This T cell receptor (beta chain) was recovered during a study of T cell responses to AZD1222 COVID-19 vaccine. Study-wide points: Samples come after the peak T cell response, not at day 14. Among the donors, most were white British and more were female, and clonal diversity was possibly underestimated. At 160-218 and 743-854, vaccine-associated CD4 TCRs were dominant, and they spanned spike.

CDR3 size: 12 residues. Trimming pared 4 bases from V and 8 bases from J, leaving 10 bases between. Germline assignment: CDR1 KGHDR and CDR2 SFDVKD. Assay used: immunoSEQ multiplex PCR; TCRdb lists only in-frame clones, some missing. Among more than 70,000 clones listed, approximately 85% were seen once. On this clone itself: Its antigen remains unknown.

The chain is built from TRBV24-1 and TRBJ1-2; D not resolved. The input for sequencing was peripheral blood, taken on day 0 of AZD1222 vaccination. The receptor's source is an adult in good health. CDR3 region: CATSDMRLGYTF. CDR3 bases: TGTGCCACCAGTGACATGAGGCTGGGCTACACCTTC.